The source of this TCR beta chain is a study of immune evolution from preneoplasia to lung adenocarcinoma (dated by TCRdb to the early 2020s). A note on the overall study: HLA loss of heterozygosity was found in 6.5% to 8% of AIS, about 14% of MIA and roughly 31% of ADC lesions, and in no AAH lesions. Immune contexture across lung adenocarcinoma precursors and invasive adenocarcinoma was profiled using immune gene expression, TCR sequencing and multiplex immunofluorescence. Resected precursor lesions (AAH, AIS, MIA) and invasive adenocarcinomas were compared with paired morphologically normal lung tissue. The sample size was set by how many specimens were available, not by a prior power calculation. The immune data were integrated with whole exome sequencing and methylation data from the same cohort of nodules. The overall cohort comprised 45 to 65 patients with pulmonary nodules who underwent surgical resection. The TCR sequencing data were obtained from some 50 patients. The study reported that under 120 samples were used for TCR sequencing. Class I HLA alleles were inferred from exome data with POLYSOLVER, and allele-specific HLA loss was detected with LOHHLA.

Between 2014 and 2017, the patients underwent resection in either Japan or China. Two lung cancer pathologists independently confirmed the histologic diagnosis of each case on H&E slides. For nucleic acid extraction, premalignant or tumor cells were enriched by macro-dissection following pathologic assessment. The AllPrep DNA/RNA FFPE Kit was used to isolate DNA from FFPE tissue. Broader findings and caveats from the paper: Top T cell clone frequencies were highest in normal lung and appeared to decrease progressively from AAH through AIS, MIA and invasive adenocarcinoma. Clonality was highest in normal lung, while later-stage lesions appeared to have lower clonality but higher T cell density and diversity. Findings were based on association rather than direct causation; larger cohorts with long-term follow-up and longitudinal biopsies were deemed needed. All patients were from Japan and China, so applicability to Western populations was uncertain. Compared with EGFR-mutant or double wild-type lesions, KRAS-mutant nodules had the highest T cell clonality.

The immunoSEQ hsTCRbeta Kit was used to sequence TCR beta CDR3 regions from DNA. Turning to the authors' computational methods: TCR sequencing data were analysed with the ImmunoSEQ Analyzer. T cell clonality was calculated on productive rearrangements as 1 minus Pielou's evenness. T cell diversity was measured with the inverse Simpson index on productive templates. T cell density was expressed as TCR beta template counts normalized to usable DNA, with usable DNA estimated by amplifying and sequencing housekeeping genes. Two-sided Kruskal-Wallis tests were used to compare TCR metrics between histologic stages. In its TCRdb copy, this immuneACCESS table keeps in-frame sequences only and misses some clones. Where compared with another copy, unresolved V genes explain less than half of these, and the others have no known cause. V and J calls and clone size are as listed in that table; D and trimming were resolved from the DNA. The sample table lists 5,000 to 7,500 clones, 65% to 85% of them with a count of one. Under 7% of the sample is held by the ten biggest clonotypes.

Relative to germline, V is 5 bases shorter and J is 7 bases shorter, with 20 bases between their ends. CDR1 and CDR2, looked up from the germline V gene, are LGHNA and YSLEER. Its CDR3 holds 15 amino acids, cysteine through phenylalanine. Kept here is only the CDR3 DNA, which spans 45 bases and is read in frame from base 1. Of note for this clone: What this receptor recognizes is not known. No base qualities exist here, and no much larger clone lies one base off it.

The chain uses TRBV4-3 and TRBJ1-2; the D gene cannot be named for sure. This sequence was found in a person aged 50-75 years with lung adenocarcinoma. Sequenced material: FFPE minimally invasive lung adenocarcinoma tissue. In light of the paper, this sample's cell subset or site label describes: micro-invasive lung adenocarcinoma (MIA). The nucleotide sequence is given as TGCGCCAGCAGCATCACATCCGGGTCCTTCGGTGGCTACACCTTC. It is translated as CASSITSGSFGGYTF.